This T cell receptor (beta chain) was obtained from a study of early stage breast cancer tumors. Measured with immunoSEQ multiplex PCR; TCRdb has only the in-frame clones, and not every one. Here the sample spans 60,000 to 75,000 clones, over 80% being singletons. This clone was found once. J lost 4 bases, V lost 4 bases, and 12 bases had no gene match. The CDR3 has 17 amino acids. The V gene's germline CDR1 is LGHNA and CDR2 YNFKEQ. Specimen: blood. The rearrangement joins TRBV4-2 to TRBJ2-2; TRBD2 aligns across 7 bases. The receptor was derived from a person aged 40 to 49 with breast cancer. DNA of the CDR3: TGTGCCAGCAGCCGCGAAGTCGGGGGGTGGACCACCGGGGAGCTGTTTTTT. Encoded protein: CASSREVGGWTTGELFF.